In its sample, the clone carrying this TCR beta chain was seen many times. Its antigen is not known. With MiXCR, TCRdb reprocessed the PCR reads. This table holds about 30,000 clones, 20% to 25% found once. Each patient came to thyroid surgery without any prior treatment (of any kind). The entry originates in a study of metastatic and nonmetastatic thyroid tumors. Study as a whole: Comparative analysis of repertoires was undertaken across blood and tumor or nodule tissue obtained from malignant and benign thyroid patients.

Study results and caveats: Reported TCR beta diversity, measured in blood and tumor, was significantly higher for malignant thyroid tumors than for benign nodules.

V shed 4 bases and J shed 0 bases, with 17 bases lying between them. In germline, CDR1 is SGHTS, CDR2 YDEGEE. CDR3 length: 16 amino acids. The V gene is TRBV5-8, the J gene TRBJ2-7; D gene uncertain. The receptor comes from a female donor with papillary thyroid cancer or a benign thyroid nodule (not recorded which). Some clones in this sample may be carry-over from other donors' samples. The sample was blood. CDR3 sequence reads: CASSPGDAVSSYEQYF. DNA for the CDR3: TGTGCCAGCAGCCCCGGTGATGCGGTAAGCTCCTACGAGCAGTACTTC.